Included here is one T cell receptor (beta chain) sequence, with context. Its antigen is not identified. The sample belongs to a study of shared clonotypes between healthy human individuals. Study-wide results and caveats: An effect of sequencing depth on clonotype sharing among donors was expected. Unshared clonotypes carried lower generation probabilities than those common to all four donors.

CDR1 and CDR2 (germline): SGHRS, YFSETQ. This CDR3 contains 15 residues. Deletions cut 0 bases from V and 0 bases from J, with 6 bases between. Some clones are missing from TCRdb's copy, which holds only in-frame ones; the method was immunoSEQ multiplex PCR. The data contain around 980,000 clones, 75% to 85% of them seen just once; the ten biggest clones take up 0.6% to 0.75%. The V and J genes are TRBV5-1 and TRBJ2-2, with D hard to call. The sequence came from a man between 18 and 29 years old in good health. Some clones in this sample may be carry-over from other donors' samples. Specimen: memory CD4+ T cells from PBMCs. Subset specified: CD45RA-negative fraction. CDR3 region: CASSLATANTGELFF. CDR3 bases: TGCGCCAGCAGCTTGGCGACGGCGAACACCGGGGAGCTGTTTTTT.